The count of the clone carrying this T cell receptor beta chain is one. The antigen is not known. The sorted conventional CD4+ T cells were CD25-low and CD127-high, with genomic DNA sequenced. Of eight RAG-deficient patients, one had SCID, two Omenn syndrome, five CID or atypical SCID. These data come from a study of regulatory and conventional T cells in RAG deficiency. Clones were read by immunoSEQ multiplex PCR, and TCRdb kept only the in-frame ones, dropping some. Among 8,000 to 10,000 clones listed, around 96% were seen once. Study findings and constraints: Patient subsets had shorter CDR3s; Omenn Treg-Tconv overlap exceeded 75%.

Per germline, CDR1 PRHDT and CDR2 FYEKMQ (reference sequence). V was trimmed by 5 bases and J by 1 base, leaving 10 bases between them. The CDR3 extends over 14 amino acids. Sequences were obtained from CD4+ effector T cells sorted from blood. The V call is TRBV13, the J call TRBJ2-3, with a tentative D call TRBD1 (6 bases). The clonotype comes from a human donor with RAG deficiency presenting as severe combined immunodeficiency. The CDR3 reads CASSPRTGTDTQYF. CDR3 nucleotide sequence: TGTGCCAGCAGCCCTCGGACAGGCACAGATACGCAGTATTTT. Complete variable domain (other parts from reference TRBV13 and TRBJ2-3): AAGVIQSPRHLIKEKRETATLKCYPIPRHDTVYWYQQGPGQDPQFLISFYEKMQSDKGSIPDRFSAQQFSDYHSELNMSSLELGDSALYFCASSPRTGTDTQYFGPGTRLTVL.